Shown below are 19 T cell receptor beta chains from a single sample sequenced in a study of T cell responses to AZD1222 COVID-19 vaccine. Repertoires were generated with immunoSEQ multiplex PCR, while TCRdb's copy carries only in-frame clones and drops some. The sample carries about 120,000 clones, about 94% recorded once. The specimen was peripheral blood, collected 28 days after the second AZD1222 dose. The receptor source for this set is an adult who received the AZD1222 COVID-19 vaccine.

J is TRBJ2-7 and V is TRBV5-4; TRBD2 matches 8 bases. The CDR3 loop spans 14 amino acids. V gave up 3 bases and J gave up 3 bases; unmatched junction bases: 5. The germline V gene encodes CDR1 SGHNT and CDR2 YYREEE (reference sequence). The CDR3 spells CASSSTSGSYEQYF. CDR3 in DNA: TGTGCCAGCAGCTCCACAAGCGGGAGCTACGAGCAGTACTTC.

J is TRBJ1-1 and V is TRBV18; 7 bases are a match to TRBD1. Germline V gene lookup returns CDR1 KGHSH and CDR2 LQKENI. The CDR3 is 14 amino acids. With V trimmed by 6 bases and J by 3 bases, 7 bases remained unmatched. The CDR3, as DNA: TGTGCCAGCTCCGATAAAACAGGGGACACTGAAGCTTTCTTT. It yields the protein CASSDKTGDTEAFF.

The rearrangement uses TRBV19 and TRBJ1-2, with D perhaps TRBD1 (5 bases). The CDR3 is 14 residues long. CDR1 is LNHDA and CDR2 is SQIVND in the germline V gene (reference sequence). With 3 bases removed from V and 6 bases from J, the gap between germline ends came to 14 bases. In nucleotides, the CDR3 is TGTGCCAGTAGTATCCCCCAGGGAGGGCATGGCTACACCTTC. Residues: CASSIPQGGHGYTF.

This chain connects TRBV18 to TRBJ2-6; possible D gene TRBD1, 5 bases. Deletions cut 3 bases from V and 4 bases from J, with 19 bases between. The CDR3 spans 18 residues. From germline, CDR1 is KGHSH and CDR2 LQKENI. The CDR3 sequence: CASSPTMAGRLGANVLTF. The CDR3 nucleotides read TGTGCCAGCTCACCGACCATGGCAGGGCGGTTAGGGGCCAACGTCCTGACTTTC.

V and J are TRBV7-2 and TRBJ1-1; D not certain. The ends were cut back, 2 bases at V and 1 base at J, with 11 bases in the middle. Per germline, CDR1 SGHTA and CDR2 FQGNSA. The CDR3 runs to 15 residues. The CDR3 here is CASSLSRAPNTEAFF. The CDR3 DNA reads TGTGCCAGCAGCTTATCAAGGGCTCCGAACACTGAAGCTTTCTTT.

The chain employs TRBV3-1 (or the pseudogene TRBV3-2) and TRBJ1-2; D is ambiguous. The germline V and J ends were trimmed by 3 bases and 8 bases, with 13 bases remaining between them. CDR3 length equals 13 residues. Germline V gene sequence: CDR1 LGHDT, CDR2 YNNKEL (reference sequence). The CDR3: CASSQTGPQGYTF. In DNA, the CDR3 is TGTGCCAGCAGCCAGACCGGGCCTCAAGGCTACACCTTC.

This chain connects TRBV7-9 to TRBJ2-6; 7 nucleotides align to TRBD1. The ends lost 3 bases at V and 3 bases at J; junction bases unmatched: 2. The CDR3 sequence is 15 residues long. CDR1 is SEHNR and CDR2 is FQNEAQ in the germline V gene (reference sequence). The CDR3 sequence is CASSFTGDGANVLTF. The CDR3 DNA is TGTGCCAGCAGCTTCACAGGGGATGGGGCCAACGTCCTGACTTTC.

The chain employs TRBV9 and TRBJ1-2, with a possible D match to TRBD1 (5 bases). There are 14 residues in the CDR3. Germline CDR1 and CDR2: SGDLS and YYNGEE. V lost 3 bases and J lost 6, with 15 bases in between. CDR3 coding DNA: TGTGCCAGCAGCGGGGCAGGGTATGTCGATGGCTACACCTTC. Translating it yields CASSGAGYVDGYTF.

This CDR3 reads CASRTPGSNVGYTF. CDR3 nucleotides: TGTGCCAGCAGAACTCCGGGCTCCAACGTTGGCTACACCTTC. This chain joins TRBV28 and TRBJ1-2; D ambiguous. This CDR3 comprises 14 residues. CDR1 is MDHEN and CDR2 is SYDVKM in the germline V gene. Trimming took 6 bases from V and 7 from J, leaving 18 bases between them.

This chain links TRBV11-1 with TRBJ2-7, with TRBD1 matching over 9 bases. The CDR3 has 15 residues. V lost 8 bases to trimming and J lost 2 bases; unmatched junction nucleotides: 10. In germline, CDR1 is SGHAT, CDR2 FQDESV (reference sequence). The CDR3 nucleotides read TGTGCCAGCGGGACAGGGATTGATTTAGCCTACGAGCAGTACTTC. Protein product: CASGTGIDLAYEQYF.

V is TRBV6-4 and J is TRBJ2-2, with D maybe TRBD2 (6 bases). There are 14 residues in the CDR3. The V and J ends lost 3 bases and 6 bases respectively, with 11 bases between them. The germline gives CDR1 MRHNA, CDR2 SNTAGT. CDR3: CASSETPGAGELFF. The CDR3 nucleotides are TGTGCCAGCAGTGAGACGCCGGGGGCCGGGGAGCTGTTTTTT.

The chain joins TRBV19 to TRBJ1-2, with D perhaps TRBD1 (5 bases). This CDR3 spans 13 amino acids. Germline values: CDR1 LNHDA, CDR2 SQIVND (reference sequence). The germline V and J ends were trimmed by 2 bases and 2 bases, with 6 bases remaining between them. DNA for the CDR3: TGTGCCAGTAGTATAACAGGCAACTATGGCTACACCTTC. This translates into CASSITGNYGYTF.

The gene calls are TRBV6-5 and TRBJ1-4; 8 nucleotides agree with TRBD1. The CDR3 runs to 15 residues. The trim removed 5 bases at V and 3 bases at J, leaving 5 bases unmatched. CDR1 is MNHEY, CDR2 SVGAGI, per germline. Written as DNA, the CDR3 is TGTGCCAGCAGTCTGGGACAGGCGGCTAATGAAAAACTGTTTTTT. Protein product: CASSLGQAANEKLFF.

The chain employs TRBV7-9 and TRBJ2-6; D tentatively fits TRBD1 or TRBD2 (5 bases each). Looked up from germline, CDR1 is SEHNR and CDR2 is FQNEAQ (reference sequence). V lost 5 bases and J 0 bases, leaving 11 bases between the germline ends. There are 16 residues in the CDR3. The CDR3 DNA follows: TGTGCCAGCAGCCGTTGGGGGAGCTCTGGGGCCAACGTCCTGACTTTC. Amino acids: CASSRWGSSGANVLTF.

J is TRBJ2-2 and V is TRBV2; 7 positions match TRBD1. The germline CDR1 and CDR2 sequences are SNHLY and FYNNEI. The CDR3 spans 16 residues. V lost 0 bases to trimming and J lost 3 bases; unmatched junction nucleotides: 4. CDR3: CASSEAKTGHTGELFF. CDR3 DNA sequence: TGTGCCAGCAGTGAAGCGAAGACAGGGCACACCGGGGAGCTGTTTTTT.

This clone showed up just once. The chain joins TRBV6-5 to TRBJ1-2, with D unresolved. CDR3 length: 13 amino acids. Germline V lookup: CDR1 MNHEY, CDR2 SVGAGI. V lost 8 bases and J lost 1, with 11 bases in between. CDR3 sequence: CASRKDGNYGYTF. In nucleotides, the CDR3 is TGTGCCAGCCGCAAGGACGGTAACTATGGCTACACCTTC.

This clone was detected only once. The genes are TRBV7-9 and TRBJ1-6; D remains unclear. The CDR3 sequence is 15 residues long. CDR1 is SEHNR, CDR2 FQNEAQ, per germline (reference sequence). V lost 4 bases to trimming and J lost 10 bases, with 17 bases between them. The CDR3: CASSYPGGLESPLHF. CDR3 DNA: TGTGCCAGCAGCTACCCTGGAGGCTTGGAGTCACCCCTCCACTTT.

V is TRBV6-5 and J is TRBJ1-6, with D hard to call. The CDR3 totals 15 residues. Germline CDR1 and CDR2: MNHEY and SVGAGI. Trimming cost V 5 bases and J 9 bases, with 17 bases left between them. This chain's CDR3 is CASSRKTHGGSPLHF. For the CDR3, the DNA is TGTGCCAGCAGTCGGAAAACTCATGGTGGTTCACCCCTCCACTTT.

This rearrangement joins TRBV6-5 to TRBJ1-1, with D possibly TRBD1 on 5 matching bases. The CDR3 contains 15 residues. Germline assignment: CDR1 MNHEY and CDR2 SVGAGI. Trimming pared 10 bases from V and 2 bases from J, leaving 20 bases between. CDR3 loop: CATMDAGTANTEAFF. The CDR3 DNA follows: TGTGCCACCATGGACGCCGGGACGGCAAACACTGAAGCTTTCTTT.